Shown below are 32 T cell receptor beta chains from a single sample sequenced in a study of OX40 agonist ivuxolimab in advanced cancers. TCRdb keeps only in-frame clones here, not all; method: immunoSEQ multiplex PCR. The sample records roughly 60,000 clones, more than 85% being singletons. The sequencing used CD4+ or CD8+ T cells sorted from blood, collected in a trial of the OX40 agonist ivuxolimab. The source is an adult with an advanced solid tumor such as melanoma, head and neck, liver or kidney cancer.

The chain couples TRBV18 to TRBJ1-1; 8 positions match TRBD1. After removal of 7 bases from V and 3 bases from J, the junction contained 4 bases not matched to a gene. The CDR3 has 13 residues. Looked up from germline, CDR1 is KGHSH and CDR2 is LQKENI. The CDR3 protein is CASCLGQDTEAFF. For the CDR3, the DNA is TGTGCCAGCTGCCTGGGACAGGACACTGAAGCTTTCTTT.

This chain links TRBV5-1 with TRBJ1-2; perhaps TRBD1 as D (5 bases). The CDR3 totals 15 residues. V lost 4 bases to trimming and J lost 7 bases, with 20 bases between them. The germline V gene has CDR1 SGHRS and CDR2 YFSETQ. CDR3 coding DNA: TGCGCCAGCAGCGACGACCTGGGGGTCGCTGGTGGCTACACCTTC. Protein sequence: CASSDDLGVAGGYTF.

This CDR3 is CASSLGTSGSVTGELFF. The CDR3 bases are TGTGCCAGCAGTCTCGGGACTTCCGGAAGTGTCACCGGGGAGCTGTTTTTT. This chain links TRBV28 with TRBJ2-2; tentatively, D is TRBD2 (6 bases). With 5 bases removed from V and 4 bases from J, the gap between germline ends came to 20 bases. This CDR3 has 17 amino acids. The germline gives CDR1 MDHEN, CDR2 SYDVKM.

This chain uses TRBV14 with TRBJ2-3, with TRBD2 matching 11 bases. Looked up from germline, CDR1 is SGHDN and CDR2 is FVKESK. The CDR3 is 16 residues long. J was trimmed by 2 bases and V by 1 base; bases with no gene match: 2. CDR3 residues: CASSQGTSGYTDTQYF. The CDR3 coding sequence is TGTGCCAGCAGCCAAGGGACTAGCGGGTACACAGATACGCAGTATTTT.

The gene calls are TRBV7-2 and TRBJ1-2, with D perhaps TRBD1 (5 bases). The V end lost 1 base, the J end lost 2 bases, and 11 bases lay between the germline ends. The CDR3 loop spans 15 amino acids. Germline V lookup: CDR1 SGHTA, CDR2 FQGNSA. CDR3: CASSLEIGDNYGYTF. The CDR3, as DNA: TGTGCCAGCAGCTTAGAGATCGGGGACAACTATGGCTACACCTTC.

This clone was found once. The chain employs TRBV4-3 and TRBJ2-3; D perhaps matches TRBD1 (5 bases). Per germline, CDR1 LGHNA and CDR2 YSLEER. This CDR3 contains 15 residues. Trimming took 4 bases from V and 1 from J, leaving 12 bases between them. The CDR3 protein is CASSRGQGGTDTQYF. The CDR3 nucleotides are TGCGCCAGCAGCCGCGGCCAGGGCGGCACAGATACGCAGTATTTT.

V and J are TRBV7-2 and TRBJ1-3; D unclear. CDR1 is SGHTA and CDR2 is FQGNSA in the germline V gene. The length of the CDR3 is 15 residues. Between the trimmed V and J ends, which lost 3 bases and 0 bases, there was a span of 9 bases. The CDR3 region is CASSFPIGSGNTIYF. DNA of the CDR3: TGTGCCAGCAGCTTCCCAATCGGCTCTGGAAACACCATATATTTT.

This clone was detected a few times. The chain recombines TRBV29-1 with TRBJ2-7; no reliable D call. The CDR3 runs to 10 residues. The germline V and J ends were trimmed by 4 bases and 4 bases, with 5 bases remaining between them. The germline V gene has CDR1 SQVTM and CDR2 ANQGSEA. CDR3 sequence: CSVAGYEQYF. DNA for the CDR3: TGCAGCGTTGCCGGTTACGAGCAGTACTTC.

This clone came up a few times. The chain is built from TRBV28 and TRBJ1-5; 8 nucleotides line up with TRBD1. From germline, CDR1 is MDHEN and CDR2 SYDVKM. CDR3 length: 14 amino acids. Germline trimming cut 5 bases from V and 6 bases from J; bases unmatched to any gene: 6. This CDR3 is CASSAGQGFQPQHF. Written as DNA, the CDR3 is TGTGCCAGCAGTGCAGGACAGGGATTTCAGCCCCAGCATTTT.

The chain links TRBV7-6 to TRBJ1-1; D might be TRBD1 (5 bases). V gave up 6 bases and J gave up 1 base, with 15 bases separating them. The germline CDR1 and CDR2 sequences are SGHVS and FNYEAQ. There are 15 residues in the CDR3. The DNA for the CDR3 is TGTGCCAGCAGTTCCCTCTCCGGGGGGAACACTGAAGCTTTCTTT. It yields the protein CASSSLSGGNTEAFF. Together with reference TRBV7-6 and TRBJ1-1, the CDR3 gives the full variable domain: GAGVSQSPRYKVTKRGQDVALRCDPISGHVSLYWYRQALGQGPEFLTYFNYEAQQDKSGLPNDRFSAERPEGSISTLTIQRTEQRDSAMYRCASSSLSGGNTEAFFGQGTRLTVV.

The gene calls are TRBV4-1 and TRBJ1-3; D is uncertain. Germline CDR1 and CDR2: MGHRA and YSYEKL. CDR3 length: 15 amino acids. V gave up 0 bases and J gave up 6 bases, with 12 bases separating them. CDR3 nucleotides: TGCGCCAGCAGCCAAGAGTTTGGAAGGGAAAACACCATATATTTT. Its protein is CASSQEFGRENTIYF.

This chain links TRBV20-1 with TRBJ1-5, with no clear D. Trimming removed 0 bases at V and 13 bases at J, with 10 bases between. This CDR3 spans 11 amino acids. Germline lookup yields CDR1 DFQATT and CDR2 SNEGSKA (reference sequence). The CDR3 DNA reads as TGCAGTGCTAGAGATTCGGGTATTCAGCATTTT. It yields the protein CSARDSGIQHF.

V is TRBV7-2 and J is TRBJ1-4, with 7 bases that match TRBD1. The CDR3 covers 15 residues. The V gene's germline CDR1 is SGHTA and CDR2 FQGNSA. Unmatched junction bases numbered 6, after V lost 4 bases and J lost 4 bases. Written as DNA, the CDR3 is TGTGCCAGCAGCTCTCGCGGACAGGATAATGAAAAACTGTTTTTT. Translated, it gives CASSSRGQDNEKLFF.

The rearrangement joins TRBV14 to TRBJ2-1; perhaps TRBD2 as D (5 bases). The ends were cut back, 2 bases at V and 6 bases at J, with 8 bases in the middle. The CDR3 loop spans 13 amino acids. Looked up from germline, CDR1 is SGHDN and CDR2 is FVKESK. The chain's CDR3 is CASSQRRINEQFF. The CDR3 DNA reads TGTGCCAGCAGCCAAAGGAGGATCAATGAGCAGTTCTTC. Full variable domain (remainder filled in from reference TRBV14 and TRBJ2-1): EAGVTQFPSHSVIEKGQTVTLRCDPISGHDNLYWYRRVMGKEIKFLLHFVKESKQDESGMPNNRFLAERTGGTYSTLKVQPAELEDSGVYFCASSQRRINEQFFGPGTRLTVL.

Here the CDR3 DNA reads TGTGCCAGCTCACCCCCACAGGGACGGAACTATGGCTACACCTTC. It specifies CASSPPQGRNYGYTF. The chain has TRBV18 and TRBJ1-2; a weak D match, TRBD1 (6 bases). This CDR3 region has 15 residues. Germline V lookup: CDR1 KGHSH, CDR2 LQKENI. The V end lost 3 bases, the J end lost 2 bases, and 13 bases lay between the germline ends. The full variable domain, rest sourced from reference TRBV18 and TRBJ1-2, is NAGVMQNPRHLVRRRGQEARLRCSPMKGHSHVYWYRQLPEEGLKFMVYLQKENIIDESGMPKERFSAEFPKEGPSILRIQQVVRGDSAAYFCASSPPQGRNYGYTFGSGTRLTVV.

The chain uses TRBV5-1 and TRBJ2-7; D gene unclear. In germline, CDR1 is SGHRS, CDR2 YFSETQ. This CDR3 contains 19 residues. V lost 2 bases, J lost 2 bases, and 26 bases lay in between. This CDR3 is CASSFDGETRRTETYEQYF. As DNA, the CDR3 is TGCGCCAGCAGCTTCGACGGAGAGACGAGGCGGACGGAAACCTACGAGCAGTACTTC.

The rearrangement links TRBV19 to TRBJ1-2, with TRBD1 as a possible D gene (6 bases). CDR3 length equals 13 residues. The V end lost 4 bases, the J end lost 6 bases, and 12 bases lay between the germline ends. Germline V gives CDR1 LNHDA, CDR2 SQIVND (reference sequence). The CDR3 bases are TGTGCCAGTAGTACGGACAGTCGCCATGGCTACACCTTC. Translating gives CASSTDSRHGYTF.

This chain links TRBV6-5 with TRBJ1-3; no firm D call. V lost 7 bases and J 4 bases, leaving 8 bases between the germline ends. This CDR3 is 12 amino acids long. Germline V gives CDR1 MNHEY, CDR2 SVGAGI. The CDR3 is CASTSTGNTIYF. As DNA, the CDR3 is TGTGCCAGCACATCGACGGGAAACACCATATATTTT.

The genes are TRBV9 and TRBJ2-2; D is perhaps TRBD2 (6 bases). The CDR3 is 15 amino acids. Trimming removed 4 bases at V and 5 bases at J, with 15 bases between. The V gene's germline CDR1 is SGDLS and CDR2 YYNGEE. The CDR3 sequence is CASSKWDSETGELFF. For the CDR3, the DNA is TGTGCCAGCAGCAAATGGGACTCAGAAACCGGGGAGCTGTTTTTT.

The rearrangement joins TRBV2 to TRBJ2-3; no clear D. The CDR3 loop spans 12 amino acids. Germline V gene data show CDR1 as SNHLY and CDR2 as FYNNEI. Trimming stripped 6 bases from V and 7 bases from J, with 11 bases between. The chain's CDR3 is CASRSEGYTQYF. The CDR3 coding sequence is TGTGCCAGCAGATCGGAAGGATATACGCAGTATTTT.

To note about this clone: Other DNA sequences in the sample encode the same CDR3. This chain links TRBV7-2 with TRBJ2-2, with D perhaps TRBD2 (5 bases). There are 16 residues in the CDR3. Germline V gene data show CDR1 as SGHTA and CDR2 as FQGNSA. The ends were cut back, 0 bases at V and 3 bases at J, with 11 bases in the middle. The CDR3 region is CASSLAGGLYTGELFF. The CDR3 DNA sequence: TGTGCCAGCAGCTTAGCCGGAGGCCTTTACACCGGGGAGCTGTTTTTT. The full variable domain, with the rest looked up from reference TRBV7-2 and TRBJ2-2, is GAGVSQSPSNKVTEKGKDVELRCDPISGHTALYWYRQSLGQGLEFLIYFQGNSAPDKSGLPSDRFSAERTGGSVSTLTIQRTQQEDSAVYLCASSLAGGLYTGELFFGEGSRLTVL.

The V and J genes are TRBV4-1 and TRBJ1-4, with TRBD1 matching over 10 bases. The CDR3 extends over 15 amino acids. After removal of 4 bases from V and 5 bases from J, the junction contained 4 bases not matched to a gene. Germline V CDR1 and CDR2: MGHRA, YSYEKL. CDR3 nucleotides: TGCGCCAGCAGCCCTCAGGGACAGGGGAATGAAAAACTGTTTTTT. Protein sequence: CASSPQGQGNEKLFF.

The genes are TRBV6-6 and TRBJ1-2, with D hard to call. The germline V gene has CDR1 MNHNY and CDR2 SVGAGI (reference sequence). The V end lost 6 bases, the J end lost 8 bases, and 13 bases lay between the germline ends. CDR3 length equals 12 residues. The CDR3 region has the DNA TGTGCCAGCAGGGGGAACGGCCGAGGCTACACCTTC. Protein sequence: CASRGNGRGYTF.

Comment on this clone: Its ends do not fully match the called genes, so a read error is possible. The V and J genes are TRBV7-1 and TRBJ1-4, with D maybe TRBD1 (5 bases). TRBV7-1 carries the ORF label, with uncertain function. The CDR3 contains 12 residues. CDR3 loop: CASSTQGSPPKF. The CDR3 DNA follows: TGTGCCAGCAGCACCCAGGGCTCCCCCCCAAAATTT.

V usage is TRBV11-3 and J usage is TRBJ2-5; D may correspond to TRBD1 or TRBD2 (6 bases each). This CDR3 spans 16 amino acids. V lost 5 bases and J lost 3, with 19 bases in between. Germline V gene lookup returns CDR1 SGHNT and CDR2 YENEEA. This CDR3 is CASSTGETGAEETQYF. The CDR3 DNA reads TGTGCCAGCAGCACCGGGGAGACGGGGGCCGAAGAGACCCAGTACTTC.

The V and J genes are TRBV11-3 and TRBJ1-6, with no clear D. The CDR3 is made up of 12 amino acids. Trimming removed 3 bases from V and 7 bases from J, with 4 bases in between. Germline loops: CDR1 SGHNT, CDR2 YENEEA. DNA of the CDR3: TGTGCCAGCAGCTTGTGGAATTCACCCCTCCACTTT. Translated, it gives CASSLWNSPLHF. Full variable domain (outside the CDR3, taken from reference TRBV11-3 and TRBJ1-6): EAGVVQSPRYKIIEKKQPVAFWCNPISGHNTLYWYLQNLGQGPELLIRYENEEAVDDSQLPKDRFSAERLKGVDSTLKIQPAELGDSAVYLCASSLWNSPLHFGNGTRLTVT.

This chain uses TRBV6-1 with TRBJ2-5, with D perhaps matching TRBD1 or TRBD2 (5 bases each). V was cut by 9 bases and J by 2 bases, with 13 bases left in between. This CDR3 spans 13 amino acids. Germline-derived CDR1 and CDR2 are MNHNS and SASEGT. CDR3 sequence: CASSRDGQETQYF. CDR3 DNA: TGTGCCAGTAGTAGGGACGGTCAAGAGACCCAGTACTTC.

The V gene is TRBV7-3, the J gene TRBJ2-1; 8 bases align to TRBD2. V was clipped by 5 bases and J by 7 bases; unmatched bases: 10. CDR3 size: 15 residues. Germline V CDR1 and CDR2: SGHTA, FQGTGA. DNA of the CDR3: TGTGCCAGCAGCCAACGGGCGGGGGGTCGGAATGAGCAGTTCTTC. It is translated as CASSQRAGGRNEQFF.

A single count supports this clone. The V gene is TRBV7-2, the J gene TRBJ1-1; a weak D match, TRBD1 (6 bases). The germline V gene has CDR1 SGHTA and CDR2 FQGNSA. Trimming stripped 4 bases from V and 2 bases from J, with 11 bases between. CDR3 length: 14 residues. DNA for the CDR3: TGTGCCAGCAGCTCCGGGACATACAACACTGAAGCTTTCTTT. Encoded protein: CASSSGTYNTEAFF.

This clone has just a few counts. CDR3 DNA sequence: TGTGCCAGCAGCCTGACCACAGATACGCAGTATTTT. It codes for CASSLTTDTQYF. V usage is TRBV11-3 and J usage is TRBJ2-3; unclear D gene. V was pared by 5 bases and J by 2 bases, with 5 bases between. The CDR3 totals 12 residues. The V gene's germline CDR1 is SGHNT and CDR2 YENEEA.

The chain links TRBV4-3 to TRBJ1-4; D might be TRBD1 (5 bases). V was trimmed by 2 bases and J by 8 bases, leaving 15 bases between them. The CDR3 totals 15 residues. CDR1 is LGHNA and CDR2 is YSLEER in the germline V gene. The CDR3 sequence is CASSQMTGGDEKLFF. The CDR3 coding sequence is TGCGCCAGCAGCCAAATGACCGGGGGAGACGAAAAACTGTTTTTT.

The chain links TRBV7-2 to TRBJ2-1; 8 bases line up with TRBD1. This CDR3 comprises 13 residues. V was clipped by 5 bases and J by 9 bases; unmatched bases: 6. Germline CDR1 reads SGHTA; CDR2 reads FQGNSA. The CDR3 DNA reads TGTGCCAGCAGCGGACAGGGTAGGAGTGAGCAGTTCTTC. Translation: CASSGQGRSEQFF.